This T cell receptor beta chain stems from a study of blood T cells in healthy people across ages. Findings and caveats of the study: Older age went with lower TCR beta diversity per million T cells, in a roughly linear way.

Collection of roughly 9.6 milliliters of peripheral blood was performed for each donor. With 2 bases removed from V and 7 bases from J, the gap between germline ends came to 18 bases. CDR3 length: 16 amino acids. Germline CDR1 and CDR2: SGHAT and FQDESV (reference sequence). With a J-beta primer mix and a sample-barcoded 5' primer, a second PCR ran about 6 to 11 cycles. Every single cDNA molecule received a tag from a template-switch adaptor with 12 random nucleotides. TCRdb passed the 5' RACE reads through MiXCR, listing each CDR3 protein once. The sample has about 680,000 distinct CDR3 sequences, approximately 49% seen once; the top ten hold approximately 32%. In regard to this clonotype: The antigen is not known.

The genes are TRBV11-1 and TRBJ2-1; D might be TRBD2 (6 bases). This sequence originates from a woman aged 60-75 years in good health. The sequenced sample was blood. The CDR3 region is CASSLRSPLALNEQFF. DNA for the CDR3: TGTGCCAGCAGCTTAAGGTCCCCTCTAGCGCTTAATGAGCAGTTCTTC. The variable domain in full, with the rest retrieved from reference TRBV11-1 and TRBJ2-1, is EAEVAQSPRYKITEKSQAVAFWCDPISGHATLYWYRQILGQGPELLVQFQDESVVDDSQLPKDRFSAERLKGVDSTLKIQPAELGDSAMYLCASSLRSPLALNEQFFGPGTRLTVL.